This T cell receptor (beta chain) was identified during a study of shared clonotypes between healthy human individuals. Whole-study context: Every donor yielded three CD4 naive, three CD4 memory, two CD8 naive and one CD8 memory plate.

Turning to this clone: The antigen is not known.

General study findings and limits: Rarefaction demonstrated incomplete sorted-subset sequencing despite large depth. Naive subsets generally had larger estimated richness than memory subsets.

Replicate PCRs run on sorted subsets employed around 200 ng DNA, 30,000 to 35,000 T cell genomes. Profiled with immunoSEQ multiplex PCR; TCRdb holds only in-frame clones, not every one. The sample includes more than 1.2 million clones, around 98.5% of them seen just once. Trimming pared 4 bases from V and 0 bases from J, leaving 10 bases between. Germline CDR1 and CDR2: MGHRA and YSYEKL. The CDR3 runs to 16 residues. This TCR came from a man aged 25 to 40 in good health. V usage is TRBV4-1 and J usage is TRBJ2-6; no reliable D call. Material: naive CD4+ T cells sorted from blood. Subset indicated: CD45RA+ positively selected. CDR3 sequence (DNA): TGCGCCAGCAGCCGAATGACGGGCTCTGGGGCCAACGTCCTGACTTTC. Translated: CASSRMTGSGANVLTF.